These T cell receptor beta chains were read from a single sample in a study of Ad26.COV2.S vaccination and SARS-CoV-2 variants. The repertoire was sequenced with immunoSEQ multiplex PCR; TCRdb's copy has only in-frame clones and lacks some. Of roughly 350,000 clones listed, over 75% are singletons. Sequenced material: peripheral blood, taken in a trial of Ad26.COV2.S vaccine versus placebo. The source of these receptors is a person between 18 and 59 years old who received the Ad26.COV2.S COVID-19 vaccine or a placebo. Both conserved end residues are part of each CDR3. The order of the fields is J gene, D gene, V gene, CDR3 DNA, CDR3 protein. A D gene is named only where the DNA matches it firmly.

>TRBJ2-7|.|TRBV30
TGTGCCTGGAGTGTCGAGGGGCGCGCGGCCTACGAGCAGTACTTC
CAWSVEGRAAYEQYF
>TRBJ1-1|.|TRBV6-5
TGTGCCAGCAGTACCCCGCAGGGGATGAACACTGAAGCTTTCTTT
CASSTPQGMNTEAFF
>TRBJ1-2|.|TRBV7-2
TGTGCCAGCAGCTCTATGGACAAGAGATATGGCTACACCTTC
CASSSMDKRYGYTF
>TRBJ2-1|TRBD2|TRBV13
TGTGCCAGCAGCTGGACTAGCGGGGGGCCGGGGAATGAGCAGTTCTTC
CASSWTSGGPGNEQFF
>TRBJ2-7|TRBD1|TRBV15
TGTGCCACCAGCAGAGGCAGGGGGTACGAGCAGTACTTC
CATSRGRGYEQYF
>TRBJ1-2|TRBD1|TRBV27
TGTGCCAGCAGTTTGGTGGGACAGGGGGTTTATGGCTACACCTTC
CASSLVGQGVYGYTF
>TRBJ2-5|.|TRBV3-1/TRBV3-2
TGTGCCAGCAGCCTACGGACGGGGACCCAAGAGACCCAGTACTTC
CASSLRTGTQETQYF
>TRBJ2-3|.|TRBV5-1
TGCGCCAGCAGCTTGGTCCCCGGAAGCACAGATACGCAGTATTTT
CASSLVPGSTDTQYF
>TRBJ2-4|TRBD1|TRBV7-9
TGTGCCAGCAGCTCGACAGGGGGTCAGGACATTCAGTACTTC
CASSSTGGQDIQYF
>TRBJ1-5|.|TRBV6-2/TRBV6-3
TGTGCCAGCAGCTCTCCGGGCAGCCTAAATCAGCCCCAGCATTTT
CASSSPGSLNQPQHF